The clone carrying this T cell receptor (beta chain) was detected many times. The data derive from a study of Graves' ophthalmopathy and Graves' hyperthyroidism. The V end lost 9 bases, the J end lost 3 bases, and 23 bases lay between the germline ends. The CDR3 is 16 amino acids. The germline V gene encodes CDR1 LGHNT and CDR2 FRNRAP. RNA transcripts were the source from which TCR beta CDR3 regions were amplified. HTBI primers were employed in first-round RT-PCR, then a second-round multiplex PCR followed. TCRdb redid the calling of the multiplex PCR reads with MiXCR, one entry per CDR3 protein. The data contain 400,000 to 450,000 distinct CDR3 sequences, around 21% of them seen just once; the ten biggest clones take up roughly 3.2%.

The chain joins TRBV12-5 to TRBJ1-1, with D uncertain. The TCR was taken from a woman aged 18-29 years with stable Graves' hyperthyroidism. The sample comprised peripheral blood. This CDR3 is CASSKIDRAGYTEAFF. The CDR3 nucleotides are TGTGCTAGCTCAAAAATAGATAGGGCGGGTTACACTGAAGCTTTCTTT.